This entry features one T cell receptor (beta chain) sequence. No antigen is known for it. This sample was included in a study of CD8+ T cells in alopecia areata. Whole-study context: At a dose of 5 to 10 mg twice daily, oral tofacitinib was given to treated patients.

Germline values: CDR1 SGHVS, CDR2 FQNEAQ. Trimming removed 1 base from V and 2 bases from J, with 19 bases in between. The CDR3 sequence is 18 residues long. The treatment: oral pan-JAK inhibitor, 5-10 mg twice daily. Extraction and reverse transcription of RNA yielded cDNA as the sequencing template. Profiling relied on immunoSEQ multiplex PCR, and the TCRdb table lists in-frame clones only, not all of them. The sample holds more than 110,000 clones, around half seen once. Study findings and constraints: Among patients, TCR sharing was less clear than in mice, a difference possibly due in part to HLA diversity in the patient population.

The chain joins TRBV7-8 to TRBJ2-3; unclear D gene. The source of this sequence is a human donor with alopecia areata. Sequencing used CD8+ T cells sorted from blood, obtained at week 4, from a patient treated with tofacitinib. CDR3 loop: CASSLVRVGLVFTDTQYF. The CDR3 nucleotides read TGTGCCAGCAGCTTAGTACGGGTTGGGCTAGTGTTCACAGATACGCAGTATTTT.